This T cell receptor beta chain was profiled in a study of blood T cell repertoires in COVID-19. This table comes from immunoSEQ multiplex PCR, and its TCRdb copy is limited to in-frame clones, with some not included. The repertoire holds about 380,000 clones, with 88% as singletons. V shed 3 bases and J shed 4 bases, with 20 bases lying between them. The germline CDR1 and CDR2 sequences are SEHNR and FQNEAQ (reference sequence). There are 17 residues in the CDR3. In terms of age and location, participants ranged from roughly 18 to 95 years and lived in approximately 26 US areas. For recovered donors of Cohort 3, there were two negative PCRs, clearance, or symptom resolution.

Specimen: PBMCs or T cells enriched from blood (not recorded which). The sequence derives from a woman aged 18 to 35 who had recovered from COVID-19. This chain connects TRBV7-9 to TRBJ2-3; a weak D match, TRBD1 (6 bases). CDR3 bases: TGTGCCAGCAGCTTTACCAGGGGAGTGTTACAGGCAGATACGCAGTATTTT. Its protein product is CASSFTRGVLQADTQYF.